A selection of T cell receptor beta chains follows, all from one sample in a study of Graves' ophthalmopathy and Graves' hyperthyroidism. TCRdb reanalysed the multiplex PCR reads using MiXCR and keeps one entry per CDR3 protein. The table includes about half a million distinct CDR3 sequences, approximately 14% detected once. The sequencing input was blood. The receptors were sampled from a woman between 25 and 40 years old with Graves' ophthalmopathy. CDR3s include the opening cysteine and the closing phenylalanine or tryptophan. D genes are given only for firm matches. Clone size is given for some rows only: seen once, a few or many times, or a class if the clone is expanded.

CDR3 protein: CASSLSLAGGTTNTGELFF
CDR3 DNA: TGTGCCAGCAGTTTGAGCCTAGCGGGGGGCACAACCAACACCGGGGAGCTGTTTTTT
clone size: many
D gene: TRBD2
J gene: TRBJ2-2
V gene: TRBV28

CDR3 protein: CATSRDDGATGELFF
CDR3 DNA: TGTGCCACCAGCAGAGATGATGGCGCTACCGGGGAGCTGTTTTTT
clone size: many
D gene: NA
J gene: TRBJ2-2
V gene: TRBV15

CDR3 protein: CASGFSQGFSYEQYF
CDR3 DNA: TGTGCTAGTGGTTTTAGCCAGGGCTTCTCCTACGAGCAGTACTTC
clone size: many
D gene: NA
J gene: TRBJ2-7
V gene: TRBV12-5

CDR3 protein: CSARDYQRVYEQYF
CDR3 DNA: TGCAGTGCTAGAGATTACCAGCGGGTCTACGAGCAGTACTTC
clone size: many
D gene: NA
J gene: TRBJ2-7
V gene: TRBV20-1

CDR3 protein: CASSINGGPEAFF
CDR3 DNA: TGTGCCAGTAGTATCAATGGGGGCCCTGAAGCTTTCTTT
clone size: NA
D gene: NA
J gene: TRBJ1-1
V gene: TRBV19

CDR3 protein: CASSPGGPLNSPLHF
CDR3 DNA: TGTGCCAGCAGTCCTGGCGGGCCCCTTAATTCACCCCTCCACTTT
clone size: few
D gene: NA
J gene: TRBJ1-6
V gene: TRBV27

CDR3 protein: CASSMRLAGGQETQYF
CDR3 DNA: TGTGCCAGCAGTATGCGTCTAGCGGGAGGACAAGAGACCCAGTACTTC
clone size: many
D gene: TRBD2
J gene: TRBJ2-5
V gene: TRBV12-3/TRBV12-4

CDR3 protein: CASSSDSFYNSPLHF
CDR3 DNA: TGTGCCAGCAGTTCAGACAGTTTTTATAATTCACCCCTCCACTTT
clone size: many
D gene: NA
J gene: TRBJ1-6
V gene: TRBV28

CDR3 protein: CASSHRLAGVQETQYF
CDR3 DNA: TGTGCCAGCAGCCACCGACTAGCGGGGGTGCAAGAGACCCAGTACTTC
clone size: few
D gene: TRBD2
J gene: TRBJ2-5
V gene: TRBV3-1

CDR3 protein: CASWNGVSYNSPLHF
CDR3 DNA: TGTGCCTCATGGAATGGGGTCTCCTATAATTCACCCCTCCACTTT
clone size: many
D gene: NA
J gene: TRBJ1-6
V gene: TRBV6-1

CDR3 protein: CASSSGRLGETQYF
CDR3 DNA: TGTGCCAGCAGCTCGGGGCGCCTTGGAGAGACCCAGTACTTC
clone size: many
D gene: NA
J gene: TRBJ2-5
V gene: TRBV7-8

CDR3 protein: CASTQPSPVGNQPQHF
CDR3 DNA: TGTGCCAGTACCCAGCCGTCCCCGGTAGGCAATCAGCCCCAGCATTTT
clone size: many
D gene: NA
J gene: TRBJ1-5
V gene: TRBV19

CDR3 protein: CASSPTGRSYEQYF
CDR3 DNA: TGTGCCAGCAGCCCAACCGGGCGCTCCTACGAGCAGTACTTC
clone size: many
D gene: NA
J gene: TRBJ2-7
V gene: TRBV28

CDR3 protein: CASSQDSVGETQYF
CDR3 DNA: TGCGCCAGCAGCCAAGATTCGGTAGGGGAGACCCAGTACTTC
clone size: many
D gene: NA
J gene: TRBJ2-5
V gene: TRBV4-1

CDR3 protein: CASGDPRGITEAFF
CDR3 DNA: TGCGCCAGTGGGGACCCTCGAGGAATCACTGAAGCTTTCTTT
clone size: NA
D gene: NA
J gene: TRBJ1-1
V gene: TRBV5-1

CDR3 protein: CASSPTSVGETQYF
CDR3 DNA: TGTGCCAGCAGCCCCACTAGCGTGGGGGAGACCCAGTACTTC
clone size: NA
D gene: TRBD2
J gene: TRBJ2-5
V gene: TRBV7-2

CDR3 protein: CASSRAADYEQYF
CDR3 DNA: TGCGCCAGCAGCCGGGCAGCAGACTACGAGCAGTACTTC
clone size: many
D gene: NA
J gene: TRBJ2-7
V gene: TRBV4-1

CDR3 protein: CASDLQGTEAFF
CDR3 DNA: TGTGCCAGCGACCTGCAGGGCACTGAAGCTTTCTTT
clone size: many
D gene: NA
J gene: TRBJ1-1
V gene: TRBV6-1

CDR3 protein: CASSFDVEPGSNQPQHF
CDR3 DNA: TGTGCCAGCAGCTTCGACGTCGAACCCGGTAGCAATCAGCCCCAGCATTTT
clone size: many
D gene: NA
J gene: TRBJ1-5
V gene: TRBV11-1